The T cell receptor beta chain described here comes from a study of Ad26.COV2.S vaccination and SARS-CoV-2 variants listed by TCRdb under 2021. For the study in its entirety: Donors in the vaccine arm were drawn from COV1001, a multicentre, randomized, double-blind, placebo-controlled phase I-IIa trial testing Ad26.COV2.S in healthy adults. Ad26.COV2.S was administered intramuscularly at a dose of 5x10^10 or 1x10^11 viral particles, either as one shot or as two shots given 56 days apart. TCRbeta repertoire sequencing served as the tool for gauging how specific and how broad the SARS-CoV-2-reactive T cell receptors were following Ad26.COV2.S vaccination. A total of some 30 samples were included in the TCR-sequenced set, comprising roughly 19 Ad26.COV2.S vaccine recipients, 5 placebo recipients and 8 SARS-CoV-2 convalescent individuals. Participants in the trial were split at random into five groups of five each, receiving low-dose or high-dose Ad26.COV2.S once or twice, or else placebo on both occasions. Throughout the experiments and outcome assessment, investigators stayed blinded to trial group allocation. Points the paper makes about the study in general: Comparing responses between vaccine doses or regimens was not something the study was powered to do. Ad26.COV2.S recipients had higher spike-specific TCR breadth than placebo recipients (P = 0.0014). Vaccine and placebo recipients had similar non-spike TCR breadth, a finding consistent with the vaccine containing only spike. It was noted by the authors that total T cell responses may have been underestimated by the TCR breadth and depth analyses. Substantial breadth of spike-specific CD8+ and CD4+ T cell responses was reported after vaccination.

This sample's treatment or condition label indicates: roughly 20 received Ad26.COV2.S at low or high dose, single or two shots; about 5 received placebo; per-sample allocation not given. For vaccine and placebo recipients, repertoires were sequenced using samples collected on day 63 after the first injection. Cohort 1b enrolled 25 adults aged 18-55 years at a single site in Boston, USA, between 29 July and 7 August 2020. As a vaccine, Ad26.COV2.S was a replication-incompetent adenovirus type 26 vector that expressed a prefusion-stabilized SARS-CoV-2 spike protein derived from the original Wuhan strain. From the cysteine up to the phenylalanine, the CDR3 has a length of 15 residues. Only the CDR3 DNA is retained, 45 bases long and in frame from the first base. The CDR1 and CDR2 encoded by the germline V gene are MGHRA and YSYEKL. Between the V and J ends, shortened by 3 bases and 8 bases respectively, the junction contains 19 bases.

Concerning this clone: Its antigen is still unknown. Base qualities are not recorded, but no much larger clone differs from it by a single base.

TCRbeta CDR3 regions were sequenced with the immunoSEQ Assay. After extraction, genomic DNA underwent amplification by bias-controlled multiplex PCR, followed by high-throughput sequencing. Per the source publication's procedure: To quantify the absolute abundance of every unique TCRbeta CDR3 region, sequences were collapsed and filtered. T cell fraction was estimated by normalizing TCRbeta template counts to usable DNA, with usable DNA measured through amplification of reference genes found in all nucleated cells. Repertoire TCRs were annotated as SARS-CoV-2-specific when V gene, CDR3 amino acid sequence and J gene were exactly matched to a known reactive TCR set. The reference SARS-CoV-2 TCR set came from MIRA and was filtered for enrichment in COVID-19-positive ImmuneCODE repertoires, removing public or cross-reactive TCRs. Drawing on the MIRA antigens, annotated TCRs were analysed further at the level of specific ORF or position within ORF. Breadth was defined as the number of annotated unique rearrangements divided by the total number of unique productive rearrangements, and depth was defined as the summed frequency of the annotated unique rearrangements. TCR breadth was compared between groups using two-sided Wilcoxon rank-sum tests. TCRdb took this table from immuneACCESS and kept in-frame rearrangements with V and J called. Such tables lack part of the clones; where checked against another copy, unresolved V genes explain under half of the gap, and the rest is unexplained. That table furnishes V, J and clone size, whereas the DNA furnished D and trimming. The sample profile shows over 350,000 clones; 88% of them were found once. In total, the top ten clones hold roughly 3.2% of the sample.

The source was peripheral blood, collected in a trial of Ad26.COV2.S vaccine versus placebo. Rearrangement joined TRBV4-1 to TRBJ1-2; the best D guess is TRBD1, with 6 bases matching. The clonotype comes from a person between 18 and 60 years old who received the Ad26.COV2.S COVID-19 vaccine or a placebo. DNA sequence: TGCGCCAGCAGCCACCGGGACAAACCGAGCTACGGCTACACCTTC. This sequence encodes CASSHRDKPSYGYTF.